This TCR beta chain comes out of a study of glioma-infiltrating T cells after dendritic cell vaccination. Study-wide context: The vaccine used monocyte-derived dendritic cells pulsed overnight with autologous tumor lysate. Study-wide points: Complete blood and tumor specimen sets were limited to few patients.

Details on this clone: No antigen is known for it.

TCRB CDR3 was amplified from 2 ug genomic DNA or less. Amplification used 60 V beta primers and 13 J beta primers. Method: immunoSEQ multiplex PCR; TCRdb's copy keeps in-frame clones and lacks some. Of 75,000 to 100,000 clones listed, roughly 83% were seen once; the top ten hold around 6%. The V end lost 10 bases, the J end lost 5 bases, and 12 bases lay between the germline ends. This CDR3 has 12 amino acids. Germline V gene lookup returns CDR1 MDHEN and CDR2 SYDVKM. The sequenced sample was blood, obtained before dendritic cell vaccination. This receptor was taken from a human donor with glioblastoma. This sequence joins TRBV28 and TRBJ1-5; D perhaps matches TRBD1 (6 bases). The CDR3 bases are TGTGCCACCTCCGGACAGTATCAGCCCCAGCATTTT. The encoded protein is CATSGQYQPQHF.